The next 21 T cell receptor beta chains were all read from a single sample in a study of T cell responses to AZD1222 COVID-19 vaccine. Clones were sequenced by immunoSEQ multiplex PCR, and TCRdb holds only the in-frame ones, with some missing. The sample contains approximately 140,000 clones, more than 85% of which appear only once. The starting material was peripheral blood, obtained 28 days after the second AZD1222 dose. These TCRs come from an adult who received the AZD1222 COVID-19 vaccine.

The chain carries TRBV12-3 or TRBV12-4 and TRBJ1-6; D remains ambiguous. The CDR3 contains 11 residues. Trimming pared 8 bases from V and 7 bases from J, leaving 6 bases between. For the CDR3, the DNA is TGTGCCAGCGGGCCGAATTCACCCCTCCACTTT. Protein: CASGPNSPLHF.

This rearrangement joins TRBV27 to TRBJ2-7, with 11 bases fitting TRBD2. V shed 0 bases, J shed 6 bases, and the junction held 7 bases outside the gene matches. CDR3 length: 16 amino acids. Germline CDR1 and CDR2: MNHEY and SMNVEV (reference sequence). The CDR3 here is CASSLSSTSGNIEQYF. The CDR3 nucleotides are TGTGCCAGCAGTTTATCGTCGACTAGCGGGAATATCGAGCAGTACTTC.

The chain uses TRBV11-2 and TRBJ1-1; unclear D gene. This CDR3 contains 16 residues. Germline CDR1 SGHAT, CDR2 FQNNGV. With 5 bases removed from V and 2 bases from J, the gap between germline ends came to 18 bases. CDR3 loop: CASSLPGSGVNTEAFF. For the CDR3, the DNA is TGTGCCAGCAGCCTCCCGGGGAGTGGGGTAAACACTGAAGCTTTCTTT.

In this sample, this clone turned up once. The chain is built from TRBV29-1 and TRBJ1-2; TRBD1 agrees at 7 bases. This CDR3 contains 13 residues. CDR1 is SQVTM and CDR2 is ANQGSEA in the germline V gene. Trimming removed 6 bases from V and 2 bases from J; junction bases left unmatched: 6. The CDR3 protein is CSVVTGRNYGYTF. For the CDR3, the DNA is TGCAGCGTCGTGACAGGGAGGAACTATGGCTACACCTTC.

As concerns this clone: Different DNA sequences within this sample yield the same CDR3. The chain uses TRBV20-1 and TRBJ1-1; no reliable D call. V shed 3 bases and J shed 0 bases, with 2 bases lying between them. CDR1 is DFQATT, CDR2 SNEGSKA, per germline (reference sequence). This CDR3 has 11 amino acids. Written as DNA, the CDR3 is TGCAGTGCTAGCCTGAACACTGAAGCTTTCTTT. This encodes CSASLNTEAFF.

This clone is a singleton in its sample. The V call is TRBV27, the J call TRBJ2-1; maybe TRBD2 (5 bases). V was shortened by 6 bases and J by 6 bases, with 15 bases between the two germline ends. Germline V gives CDR1 MNHEY, CDR2 SMNVEV (reference sequence). The CDR3 runs to 14 residues. The CDR3 sequence is CASSPDLTINEQFF. The CDR3 DNA reads as TGTGCCAGCAGCCCCGATCTGACTATCAATGAGCAGTTCTTC.

The J gene is TRBJ2-1, the V gene TRBV19; 8 nucleotides line up with TRBD1. The germline gives CDR1 LNHDA, CDR2 SQIVND (reference sequence). V shed 4 bases and J 4 bases; nucleotides not matched to a gene: 9. CDR3 length equals 16 residues. The CDR3 DNA follows: TGTGCCAGTAGTACCCCCCCGGGACAGGATTACAATGAGCAGTTCTTC. It codes for CASSTPPGQDYNEQFF.

The chain links TRBV7-2 to TRBJ2-2, with D possibly being TRBD2 (5 bases). The V gene lost 5 bases and the J gene lost 7 bases, with 5 bases spanning the gap. The CDR3 runs to 11 residues. Germline V CDR1 and CDR2: SGHTA, FQGNSA. CDR3 sequence reads: CASSAGGELFF. Written as DNA, the CDR3 is TGTGCCAGCAGCGCGGGCGGGGAGCTGTTTTTT.

The rearrangement uses TRBV6-5 and TRBJ2-2, with 9 bases fitting TRBD1. The germline gives CDR1 MNHEY, CDR2 SVGAGI. Germline trimming cut 5 bases from V and 5 bases from J; bases unmatched to any gene: 6. This CDR3 has 15 residues. The CDR3, as DNA: TGTGCCAGCAGTACCGGGACAGGGTCAACCGGGGAGCTGTTTTTT. It is translated as CASSTGTGSTGELFF.

The chain carries TRBV5-5 and TRBJ1-6; possibly TRBD1 for D (5 bases). The V gene's germline CDR1 is SGHKS and CDR2 YYEKEE (reference sequence). V shed 7 bases and J shed 7 bases, with 6 bases lying between them. The CDR3 loop spans 11 amino acids. In nucleotides, the CDR3 is TGTGCCAGCGGGGGGAATTCACCCCTCCACTTT. Translated: CASGGNSPLHF. The variable domain in full, completed from reference TRBV5-5 and TRBJ1-6, reads DAGVTQSPTHLIKTRGQQVTLRCSPISGHKSVSWYQQVLGQGPQFIFQYYEKEERGRGNFPDRFSARQFPNYSSELNVNALLLGDSALYLCASGGNSPLHFGNGTRLTVT.

The chain combines TRBV6-1 with TRBJ2-7; 13 bases fit TRBD2. CDR3 size: 19 residues. The trim removed 4 bases at V and 4 bases at J, leaving 16 bases unmatched. CDR1 is MNHNS, CDR2 SASEGT, per germline. The CDR3 loop is CASSATPVGLAGDTYEQYF. CDR3 bases: TGTGCCAGCAGTGCAACGCCCGTAGGACTAGCGGGAGATACATACGAGCAGTACTTC.

The V gene is TRBV5-5, the J gene TRBJ2-2; D is undetermined. The germline V gene encodes CDR1 SGHKS and CDR2 YYEKEE (reference sequence). Trimming stripped 5 bases from V and 3 bases from J, with 11 bases between. The CDR3 contains 14 residues. CDR3 in amino acids: CASRLLGYTGELFF. CDR3 DNA: TGTGCCAGCAGACTGCTAGGGTACACCGGGGAGCTGTTTTTT.

The chain employs TRBV28 and TRBJ2-7, with a possible D match to TRBD2 (5 bases). The CDR3 extends over 14 amino acids. Deletions cut 5 bases from V and 9 bases from J, with 20 bases between. Per the germline V gene, CDR1 is MDHEN and CDR2 is SYDVKM. CDR3 protein: CASSLGQIGVSQYF. The DNA of the CDR3 is TGTGCCAGCAGTCTCGGGCAAATCGGGGTCTCGCAGTACTTC.

J is TRBJ1-1 and V is TRBV6-4; TRBD1 agrees at 10 bases. There are 13 residues in the CDR3. V shed 8 bases and J 5 bases; nucleotides not matched to a gene: 5. CDR1 is MRHNA, CDR2 SNTAGT, per germline. The CDR3 sequence: CASGPDRGTEAFF. In DNA, the CDR3 is TGTGCCAGCGGCCCGGACAGGGGGACTGAAGCTTTCTTT.

This chain joins TRBV11-1 and TRBJ2-7, with D hard to call. The CDR3 is made up of 14 amino acids. Trimming stripped 1 base from V and 0 bases from J, with 7 bases between. The V gene's germline CDR1 is SGHAT and CDR2 FQDESV (reference sequence). The CDR3 protein is CASSLGQNSYEQYF. CDR3 coding DNA: TGTGCCAGCAGCTTAGGGCAGAACTCCTACGAGCAGTACTTC.

In its sample, this clone was seen once. The V and J genes are TRBV9 and TRBJ2-1; TRBD2 aligns across 9 bases. J gave up 7 bases and V 0 bases, and 8 bases lay outside the gene matches. Germline V gene lookup returns CDR1 SGDLS and CDR2 YYNGEE. This CDR3 spans 16 amino acids. In DNA, the CDR3 is TGTGCCAGCAGCGTAGTATCCCCTAGCGGGACTAATGAGCAGTTCTTC. Translation: CASSVVSPSGTNEQFF.

V gene TRBV6-4 combines with J gene TRBJ2-3; D unclear. The CDR3 has 12 amino acids. Germline CDR1 and CDR2: MRHNA and SNTAGT. Trimming removed 8 bases from V and 4 bases from J, with 10 bases in between. CDR3 amino acids: CASGESPDTQYF. Here the CDR3 DNA reads TGTGCCAGCGGCGAATCCCCAGATACGCAGTATTTT.

CDR3 DNA sequence: TGTGCCAGCAGTTATGGGGGAGAGGGCTTCAATGAGCAGTTCTTC. It encodes CASSYGGEGFNEQFF. The chain employs TRBV6-2 or TRBV6-3 and TRBJ2-1; D may correspond to TRBD1 or TRBD2 (5 bases each). The V end lost 3 bases, the J end lost 6 bases, and 15 bases lay between the germline ends. The germline V gene has CDR1 MNHEY and CDR2 SVGEGT. CDR3 length: 15 amino acids.

The chain is built from TRBV13 and TRBJ1-3; D gene uncertain. The CDR3 contains 18 residues. Germline CDR1 and CDR2: PRHDT and FYEKMQ (reference sequence). Trimming removed 4 bases from V and 1 base from J, with 20 bases in between. The CDR3 protein is CASSSRQRGKGSGNTIYF. CDR3 nucleotide sequence: TGTGCCAGCAGCTCTCGGCAACGCGGAAAGGGTTCTGGAAACACCATATATTTT.

The chain couples TRBV7-9 to TRBJ2-7, with a possible D match to TRBD1 (5 bases). The CDR3 sequence is 13 residues long. Trimming took off 4 bases at V and 1 base at J, with 8 bases between the two ends. Per germline, CDR1 SEHNR and CDR2 FQNEAQ (reference sequence). The CDR3 here is CASSSRDSYEQYF. CDR3 sequence (DNA): TGTGCCAGCAGCTCCAGGGATTCCTACGAGCAGTACTTC.

The CDR3 here is CASSQEVRSYGYTF. DNA of the CDR3: TGTGCCAGCAGCCAAGAAGTCAGGAGCTATGGCTACACCTTC. This rearrangement joins TRBV4-2 to TRBJ1-2, with D uncertain. The CDR3 runs to 14 residues. Germline assignment: CDR1 LGHNA and CDR2 YNFKEQ. Between the trimmed V and J ends, which lost 0 bases and 4 bases, there was a span of 9 bases.